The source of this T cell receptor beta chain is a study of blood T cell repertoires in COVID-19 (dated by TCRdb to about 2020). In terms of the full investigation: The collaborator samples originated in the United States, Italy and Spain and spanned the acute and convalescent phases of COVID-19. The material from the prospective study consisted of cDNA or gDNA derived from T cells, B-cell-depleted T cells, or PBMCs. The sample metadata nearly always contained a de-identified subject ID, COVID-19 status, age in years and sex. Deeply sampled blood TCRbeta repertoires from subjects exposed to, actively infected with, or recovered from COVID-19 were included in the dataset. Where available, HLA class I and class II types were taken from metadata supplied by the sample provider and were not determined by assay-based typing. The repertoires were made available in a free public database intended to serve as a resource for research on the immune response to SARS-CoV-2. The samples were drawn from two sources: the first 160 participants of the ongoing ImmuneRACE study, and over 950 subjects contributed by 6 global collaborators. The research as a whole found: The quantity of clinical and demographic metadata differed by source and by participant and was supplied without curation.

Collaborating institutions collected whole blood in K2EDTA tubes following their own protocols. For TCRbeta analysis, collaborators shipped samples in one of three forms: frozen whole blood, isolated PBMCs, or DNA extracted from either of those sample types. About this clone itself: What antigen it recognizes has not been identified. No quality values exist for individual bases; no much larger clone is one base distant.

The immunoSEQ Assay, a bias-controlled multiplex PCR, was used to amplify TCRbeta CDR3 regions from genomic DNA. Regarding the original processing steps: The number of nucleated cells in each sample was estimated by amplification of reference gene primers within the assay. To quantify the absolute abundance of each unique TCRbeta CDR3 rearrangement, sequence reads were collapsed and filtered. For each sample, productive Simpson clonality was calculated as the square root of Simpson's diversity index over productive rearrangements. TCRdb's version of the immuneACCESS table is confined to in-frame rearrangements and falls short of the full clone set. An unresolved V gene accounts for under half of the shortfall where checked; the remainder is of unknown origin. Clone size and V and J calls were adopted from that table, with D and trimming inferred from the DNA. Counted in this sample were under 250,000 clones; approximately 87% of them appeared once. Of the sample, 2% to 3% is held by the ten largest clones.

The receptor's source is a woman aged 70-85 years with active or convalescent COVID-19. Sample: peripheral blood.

The bases read TGTGCCAGCAGCAAAGACCACAGGGCGAACACCGGGGAGCTGTTTTTT. The translation is CASSKDHRANTGELFF. The V and J segments used are TRBV21-1 and TRBJ2-2; the D segment call TRBD1 is taken from the table without a DNA check. TRBV21-1 is flagged as a pseudogene. The CDR3, from cysteine to phenylalanine, totals 16 residues. The only DNA kept is the CDR3, 48 bases in frame from the first base.